Below, one T cell receptor (beta chain) is given with its context. Antigen unknown. This record comes from a study of T cells in localized non-small cell lung cancer. Sequencing used immunoSEQ multiplex PCR; TCRdb keeps in-frame clones, though not all of them. The sample carries approximately 24,000 clones, approximately 91% recorded once. Germline loops: CDR1 SGDLS, CDR2 YYNGEE. This CDR3 is 17 amino acids long. V dropped 5 bases and J dropped 1 base, with 21 bases sitting between them. Whole-study results and caveats: When the top 100 tumor clones were examined, a median approximately 62 of them also appeared in the adjacent lung, which was paired and uninvolved.

Sequencing was performed on peripheral blood, taken before any cancer treatment. The chain joins TRBV9 to TRBJ2-5; perhaps TRBD2 as D (7 bases). The sequence came from a man aged 35-75 years with stage I squamous cell lung carcinoma. CDR3 amino acids: CASSRDRGGEVQETQYF. DNA of the CDR3: TGTGCCAGCAGTAGGGACCGAGGGGGGGAGGTCCAAGAGACCCAGTACTTC.